Listed below are T cell receptor beta chains from one sample, sequenced in a study of T cells after yellow fever vaccination. TCRdb reanalysed the 5' RACE reads using MiXCR and keeps one entry per CDR3 protein. The sample shows approximately 260,000 distinct CDR3 sequences, roughly 13% of them seen only once. The sample in question was CD4+ T cells sorted from PBMCs, obtained 45 days after the yellow fever booster vaccination. Receptors originate from a man aged 25 to 45 who received the YFV17D yellow fever vaccine. Both conserved end residues are part of each CDR3. D genes are given only for firm matches. Expanded clones get a size class; other rows say once, few or many, or leave the size out.

J gene: TRBJ2-1
clone size: many
D gene: TRBD2
V gene: TRBV20-1
CDR3 DNA: TGCAGTGCTAGAGATCCAAGGACTAGCGGGCATAAGGGGAGTGAGCAGTTCTTC
CDR3 protein: CSARDPRTSGHKGSEQFF

J gene: TRBJ2-1
clone size: few
D gene: TRBD2
V gene: TRBV18
CDR3 DNA: TGTGCCAGCTCACCTATGTCTAGCGGCTACAATGAGCAGTTCTTC
CDR3 protein: CASSPMSSGYNEQFF

J gene: TRBJ2-6
clone size: NA
D gene: NA
V gene: TRBV7-2
CDR3 DNA: TGTGCCAGCAGCCCTAGGGGTGCTGGGGCCAACGTCCTGACTTTC
CDR3 protein: CASSPRGAGANVLTF

J gene: TRBJ2-1
clone size: NA
D gene: NA
V gene: TRBV29-1
CDR3 DNA: TGCAGCGTTAGCACCGGGACCAAAGAGCAGTTCTTC
CDR3 protein: CSVSTGTKEQFF

J gene: TRBJ2-2
clone size: NA
D gene: NA
V gene: TRBV28
CDR3 DNA: TGTGCCAGCAGTTTTGGACTGGGCGAGAGGACCGGGGAGCTGTTTTTT
CDR3 protein: CASSFGLGERTGELFF

J gene: TRBJ2-7
clone size: NA
D gene: NA
V gene: TRBV20-1
CDR3 DNA: TGCAGTGCTAGGGAACGGACAACCAGGGGCGAGCAGTACTTC
CDR3 protein: CSARERTTRGEQYF

J gene: TRBJ1-1
clone size: NA
D gene: NA
V gene: TRBV5-5
CDR3 DNA: TGTGCCAGCAGCTTGACCTCTTCGGTCACTGAAGCTTTCTTT
CDR3 protein: CASSLTSSVTEAFF

J gene: TRBJ2-7
clone size: NA
D gene: NA
V gene: TRBV4-3
CDR3 DNA: TGCGCCAGCAGCCACCAGCTCCTGGGTCCCTACGAGCAGTACTTC
CDR3 protein: CASSHQLLGPYEQYF

J gene: TRBJ2-2
clone size: many
D gene: TRBD2
V gene: TRBV24-1
CDR3 DNA: TGTGCCACCAGGTCCCAGAGACTAGCAATCGGGGAGCTGTTTTTT
CDR3 protein: CATRSQRLAIGELFF

J gene: TRBJ2-3
clone size: NA
D gene: NA
V gene: TRBV25-1
CDR3 DNA: TGTGCCAGCAGTGTCGAGGTGGGGCTGGATACGCAGTATTTT
CDR3 protein: CASSVEVGLDTQYF

J gene: TRBJ2-7
clone size: NA
D gene: TRBD1
V gene: TRBV28
CDR3 DNA: TGTGCCAGCAGTCAACCGGGACAGAGCTACGAGCAGTACTTC
CDR3 protein: CASSQPGQSYEQYF

J gene: TRBJ2-3
clone size: few
D gene: TRBD2
V gene: TRBV5-1
CDR3 DNA: TGCGCCAGCAGCCCACGGACTAGCGGGAGTTACAGCACAGATACGCAGTATTTT
CDR3 protein: CASSPRTSGSYSTDTQYF

J gene: TRBJ2-1
clone size: once
D gene: TRBD2
V gene: TRBV7-2
CDR3 DNA: TGTGCCAGCAGCCCTACCGGGACTAGCGGGATCAATGAGCAGTTCTTC
CDR3 protein: CASSPTGTSGINEQFF

J gene: TRBJ2-3
clone size: NA
D gene: NA
V gene: TRBV18
CDR3 DNA: TGTGCCAGCTCAGACAAAGATACGCAGTATTTT
CDR3 protein: CASSDKDTQYF

J gene: TRBJ2-7
clone size: NA
D gene: TRBD2
V gene: TRBV20-1
CDR3 DNA: TGCAGTGCTAATCCCAGGAGCGGGAGTTACGAGCAGTACTTC
CDR3 protein: CSANPRSGSYEQYF

J gene: TRBJ2-4
clone size: NA
D gene: NA
V gene: TRBV18
CDR3 DNA: TGTGCCAGCTCACCACCGGGTACACTAAGGGTTTTTCAGTACTTC
CDR3 protein: CASSPPGTLRVFQYF

J gene: TRBJ1-2
clone size: once
D gene: TRBD1
V gene: TRBV6-2/TRBV6-3
CDR3 DNA: TGTGCCAGCAGTTACCCCGAGACAGGGATCGACTATGGCTACACCTTC
CDR3 protein: CASSYPETGIDYGYTF

J gene: TRBJ2-7
clone size: NA
D gene: NA
V gene: TRBV5-4
CDR3 DNA: TGTGCCAGCAGCTCCCGACCTGCATACTATGCCGCGGACTACGAGCAGTACTTC
CDR3 protein: CASSSRPAYYAADYEQYF

J gene: TRBJ1-1
clone size: few
D gene: NA
V gene: TRBV4-3
CDR3 DNA: TGCGCCAGCAGCCGGTCGGTTCCCACTGAAGCTTTCTTT
CDR3 protein: CASSRSVPTEAFF

J gene: TRBJ2-5
clone size: many
D gene: TRBD1
V gene: TRBV12-3/TRBV12-4
CDR3 DNA: TGTGCCAGCAGTGTGGACAGGGCGGAGACCCAGTACTTC
CDR3 protein: CASSVDRAETQYF

J gene: TRBJ2-1
clone size: many
D gene: NA
V gene: TRBV9
CDR3 DNA: TGTGCCAGCAGCGACCGCGACGGCCGGAGGAATGAGCAGTTCTTC
CDR3 protein: CASSDRDGRRNEQFF

J gene: TRBJ2-1
clone size: NA
D gene: NA
V gene: TRBV7-9
CDR3 DNA: TGTGCCAGCAGTCACACCGGGGGCTACAATGAGCAGTTCTTC
CDR3 protein: CASSHTGGYNEQFF

J gene: TRBJ2-1
clone size: few
D gene: TRBD1
V gene: TRBV29-1
CDR3 DNA: TGCAGCGTTGATCAAGGGGGCACTGGCTCCTACAATGAGCAGTTCTTC
CDR3 protein: CSVDQGGTGSYNEQFF

J gene: TRBJ2-7
clone size: many
D gene: NA
V gene: TRBV27
CDR3 DNA: TGTGCCAGCAGAATTATCGGAAGCTACGAGCAGTACTTC
CDR3 protein: CASRIIGSYEQYF

J gene: TRBJ2-7
clone size: NA
D gene: NA
V gene: TRBV4-3
CDR3 DNA: TGCGCCAGCAGCCAAGGGCTAGCAGGCGAGCAGTACTTC
CDR3 protein: CASSQGLAGEQYF

J gene: TRBJ2-3
clone size: few
D gene: TRBD2
V gene: TRBV7-2
CDR3 DNA: TGTGCCAGCAGCTTAGAAAGACTAGCGGTCACAGATACGCAGTATTTT
CDR3 protein: CASSLERLAVTDTQYF

J gene: TRBJ1-1
clone size: NA
D gene: NA
V gene: TRBV4-3
CDR3 DNA: TGCGCCAGCAGCCAACAGGGTATGAACACTGAAGCTTTCTTT
CDR3 protein: CASSQQGMNTEAFF

J gene: TRBJ1-4
clone size: few
D gene: NA
V gene: TRBV7-9
CDR3 DNA: TGTGCCAGCAGCGGCGGGACTCGTAATGAAAAACTGTTTTTT
CDR3 protein: CASSGGTRNEKLFF

J gene: TRBJ2-4
clone size: NA
D gene: NA
V gene: TRBV10-3
CDR3 DNA: TGTGCCATCAGTACTCCTCGTGGGGGCTCCAAAAACATTCAGTACTTC
CDR3 protein: CAISTPRGGSKNIQYF

J gene: TRBJ2-3
clone size: NA
D gene: TRBD2
V gene: TRBV6-5
CDR3 DNA: TGTGCCAGCAGTTACTCGGGGGGGGCTAGCGGGAGAGATACGCAGTATTTT
CDR3 protein: CASSYSGGASGRDTQYF

J gene: TRBJ2-7
clone size: NA
D gene: TRBD2
V gene: TRBV5-4
CDR3 DNA: TGTGCCAGCAGCGAACCGGGACTAGCGGGAGAGGTTTACAGAGAGCAGTACTTC
CDR3 protein: CASSEPGLAGEVYREQYF

J gene: TRBJ2-6
clone size: NA
D gene: NA
V gene: TRBV19
CDR3 DNA: TGTGCCAGTAAACCGACTGGGCCCCTCTCTGGGGCCAACGTCCTGACTTTC
CDR3 protein: CASKPTGPLSGANVLTF

J gene: TRBJ2-1
clone size: few
D gene: TRBD2
V gene: TRBV9
CDR3 DNA: TGTGCCAGCAGCACCGGGACTAGCACCAATGAGCAGTTCTTC
CDR3 protein: CASSTGTSTNEQFF

J gene: TRBJ2-2
clone size: many
D gene: NA
V gene: TRBV29-1
CDR3 DNA: TGCAGCGTTGCGCGGGGGCGGCGGGGGGAGCTGTTTTTT
CDR3 protein: CSVARGRRGELFF

J gene: TRBJ2-3
clone size: few
D gene: NA
V gene: TRBV7-2
CDR3 DNA: TGTGCCAGCACCCAGCAGGGCCCAGATACGCAGTATTTT
CDR3 protein: CASTQQGPDTQYF

J gene: TRBJ2-2
clone size: NA
D gene: TRBD2
V gene: TRBV6-4
CDR3 DNA: TGTGCCAGCAGTGTCACTAGCGGGGCTAACACCGGGGAGCTGTTTTTT
CDR3 protein: CASSVTSGANTGELFF

J gene: TRBJ2-3
clone size: few
D gene: NA
V gene: TRBV20-1
CDR3 DNA: TGCAGTGCCGCCCTGGGCCCTAGCACAGATACGCAGTATTTT
CDR3 protein: CSAALGPSTDTQYF

J gene: TRBJ2-2
clone size: NA
D gene: TRBD2
V gene: TRBV10-3
CDR3 DNA: TGTGCCATCGGGGAGGGGCTAGCGGGAGATCGGGCCGGGGAGCTGTTTTTT
CDR3 protein: CAIGEGLAGDRAGELFF

J gene: TRBJ1-3
clone size: NA
D gene: NA
V gene: TRBV7-2
CDR3 DNA: TGTGCCAGCAGCTTAGCAGGAACCCAAGGCGCCGGAAACACCATATATTTT
CDR3 protein: CASSLAGTQGAGNTIYF

J gene: TRBJ2-1
clone size: NA
D gene: NA
V gene: TRBV5-1
CDR3 DNA: TGCGCCAGCAGCCTGGACAGCTACTCCTACAATGAGCAGTTCTTC
CDR3 protein: CASSLDSYSYNEQFF

J gene: TRBJ2-7
clone size: NA
D gene: NA
V gene: TRBV7-2
CDR3 DNA: TGTGCCAGCAGCTTAAGGGATTCCCGTTACGAGCAGTACTTC
CDR3 protein: CASSLRDSRYEQYF

J gene: TRBJ2-3
clone size: NA
D gene: TRBD1
V gene: TRBV7-9
CDR3 DNA: TGTGCCAGCAGCTCAGGGCCAGGGGGCGCTTGGACAGATACGCAGTATTTT
CDR3 protein: CASSSGPGGAWTDTQYF

J gene: TRBJ2-5
clone size: few
D gene: NA
V gene: TRBV5-1
CDR3 DNA: TGCGCCAGCAGCTACCAGGGGACCCAGTACTTC
CDR3 protein: CASSYQGTQYF

J gene: TRBJ2-6
clone size: NA
D gene: NA
V gene: TRBV19
CDR3 DNA: TGTGCCAGTAGTATACGCGGCAACTCTGGGGCCAACGTCCTGACTTTC
CDR3 protein: CASSIRGNSGANVLTF

J gene: TRBJ2-1
clone size: few
D gene: TRBD2
V gene: TRBV3-1
CDR3 DNA: TGTGCCAGCAGCCAAGCACCGGGAGGGTTGTGGAATGAGCAGTTCTTC
CDR3 protein: CASSQAPGGLWNEQFF

J gene: TRBJ2-7
clone size: few
D gene: NA
V gene: TRBV13
CDR3 DNA: TGTGCCAGCAGCTTACGAGGGCCAACGGCGAGAGAGGCGGGGGAGCAGTACTTC
CDR3 protein: CASSLRGPTAREAGEQYF

J gene: TRBJ1-1
clone size: NA
D gene: NA
V gene: TRBV12-3/TRBV12-4
CDR3 DNA: TGTGCCAGCAGAGGGGGAGCGGGCACTGAAGCTTTCTTT
CDR3 protein: CASRGGAGTEAFF

J gene: TRBJ2-2
clone size: few
D gene: NA
V gene: TRBV12-3/TRBV12-4
CDR3 DNA: TGTGCCAGCAGTTTACTAAAAGTCACCGGGGAGCTGTTTTTT
CDR3 protein: CASSLLKVTGELFF

J gene: TRBJ2-5
clone size: few
D gene: NA
V gene: TRBV27
CDR3 DNA: TGTGCCAGCAGCCGTAGCAAGACGGTCCCAGAGACCCAGTACTTC
CDR3 protein: CASSRSKTVPETQYF

J gene: TRBJ2-1
clone size: NA
D gene: TRBD2
V gene: TRBV5-1
CDR3 DNA: TGCGCCAGCAGCTTGGCCCTAGCGGGCGGCAATGAGCAGTTCTTC
CDR3 protein: CASSLALAGGNEQFF

J gene: TRBJ2-1
clone size: NA
D gene: NA
V gene: TRBV5-1
CDR3 DNA: TGCGCCAGCAGCTTAACTCCTTTTTCCGACAATGAGCAGTTCTTC
CDR3 protein: CASSLTPFSDNEQFF

J gene: TRBJ2-5
clone size: few
D gene: TRBD2
V gene: TRBV20-1
CDR3 DNA: TGCAGTGCTAGTGGTGGACTAGCGGGAGGGCTTTTAGAAGAGACCCAGTACTTC
CDR3 protein: CSASGGLAGGLLEETQYF

J gene: TRBJ2-7
clone size: few
D gene: TRBD1
V gene: TRBV28
CDR3 DNA: TGTGCCAGCAGCCTACCTCCCGGGACAGGCCCCTACGAGCAGTACTTC
CDR3 protein: CASSLPPGTGPYEQYF

J gene: TRBJ2-1
clone size: NA
D gene: NA
V gene: TRBV7-9
CDR3 DNA: TGTGCCAGCAGCTTAAGGAGCGACACCTCCTACAATGAGCAGTTCTTC
CDR3 protein: CASSLRSDTSYNEQFF

J gene: TRBJ2-1
clone size: few
D gene: NA
V gene: TRBV29-1
CDR3 DNA: TGCAGCGTTGGCTACTCATCTTACTCCTACAATGAGCAGTTCTTC
CDR3 protein: CSVGYSSYSYNEQFF

J gene: TRBJ2-3
clone size: few
D gene: NA
V gene: TRBV5-4
CDR3 DNA: TGTGCCAGCAGCCCGTGGCAGGGTGGGACAGATACGCAGTATTTT
CDR3 protein: CASSPWQGGTDTQYF

J gene: TRBJ2-3
clone size: few
D gene: NA
V gene: TRBV5-1
CDR3 DNA: TGCGCCAGCAGCGCCTGGGGCTGGGCAAGCACAGATACGCAGTATTTT
CDR3 protein: CASSAWGWASTDTQYF

J gene: TRBJ1-5
clone size: few
D gene: NA
V gene: TRBV4-3
CDR3 DNA: TGCGCCAGCAGCCAAGCTGGGCAGGCTGGGCAGCCCCAGCATTTT
CDR3 protein: CASSQAGQAGQPQHF

J gene: TRBJ2-1
clone size: NA
D gene: TRBD2
V gene: TRBV12-3/TRBV12-4
CDR3 DNA: TGTGCCAGCAGGGGGGGGGGAATCTACTACAATGAGCAGTTCTTC
CDR3 protein: CASRGGGIYYNEQFF